This is a list of T cell receptor beta chains from one sample in a study of blood T cells in healthy people across ages. TCRdb re-called the 5' RACE reads with MiXCR, one entry per CDR3 protein. This table has over a million distinct CDR3 sequences, roughly 43% appearing once. Sequenced: blood. Receptors originate from a woman between 18 and 29 years old in good health. CDR3s include the opening cysteine and the closing phenylalanine or tryptophan. The D gene is left open where the match is weak. The size field is filled for only some rows; it gives once, few, many or a size class.

>TRBV7-6|TRBJ1-2|TRBD1|-
CASSLLGRGLYGYTF
TGTGCCAGCAGCTTACTTGGCAGGGGGCTCTATGGCTACACCTTC
>TRBV6-2/TRBV6-3|TRBJ1-1|-|-
CASRDNKNTEAFF
TGTGCCAGCAGAGACAACAAGAACACTGAAGCTTTCTTT
>TRBV20-1|TRBJ2-5|TRBD1|few
CSARKDRGRSDTQYF
TGCAGTGCTAGAAAAGACAGGGGGCGGTCCGACACCCAGTACTTC
>TRBV7-9|TRBJ2-5|-|-
CASSLFGYNEQYF
TGTGCCAGCAGCTTATTTGGCTACAATGAGCAGTACTTC
>TRBV27|TRBJ2-6|TRBD1|-
CASSRDRVVLGANVLTF
TGTGCCAGCAGCCGGGACAGGGTAGTGTTGGGGGCCAACGTCCTGACTTTC
>TRBV27|TRBJ2-3|-|-
CASSLQSDTDTQYF
TGTGCCAGCAGTTTACAGTCGGACACAGATACGCAGTATTTT
>TRBV7-9|TRBJ2-1|-|-
CASRTLAAEQFF
TGTGCCAGCAGGACCCTAGCTGCTGAGCAGTTCTTC
>TRBV6-5|TRBJ2-1|TRBD1|-
CASSYRDRVYNEQFF
TGTGCCAGCAGTTACAGGGACAGGGTCTACAATGAGCAGTTCTTC
>TRBV12-3/TRBV12-4|TRBJ1-2|-|-
CASSVGDRTYGYTF
TGTGCCAGCAGTGTTGGGGATAGGACCTATGGCTACACCTTC
>TRBV18|TRBJ1-5|-|few
CASSPRQGNSNQPQHF
TGTGCCAGCTCACCACGGCAGGGGAATAGCAATCAGCCCCAGCATTTT
>TRBV21-1|TRBJ2-1|-|-
CASSKVGRAGGPGNEQFF
TGTGCCAGCAGCAAAGTGGGGCGAGCGGGGGGACCGGGAAATGAGCAGTTCTTC
>TRBV14|TRBJ2-3|TRBD2|-
CASSQVGGNADTQYF
TGTGCCAGCAGCCAAGTGGGAGGGAACGCAGATACGCAGTATTTT
>TRBV18|TRBJ1-2|TRBD1|-
CASSPLPGQAGGNYGYTF
TGTGCCAGCTCACCCTTGCCGGGACAGGCGGGTGGAAACTATGGCTACACCTTC
>TRBV2|TRBJ2-5|-|-
CAGGFVGETQYF
TGTGCCGGAGGGTTTGTGGGAGAGACCCAGTACTTC
>TRBV11-3|TRBJ2-7|-|-
CASSPSGGTVYNEQYF
TGTGCCAGCAGCCCCAGTGGCGGGACAGTATACAATGAGCAGTACTTC
>TRBV10-3|TRBJ1-2|-|few
CAISEVTDEGELYTF
TGTGCCATCAGTGAAGTAACGGATGAAGGAGAACTCTACACCTTC
>TRBV6-6|TRBJ2-5|TRBD1|-
CASSSIQGAGTQYF
TGTGCCAGCAGTTCCATACAGGGGGCCGGGACCCAGTACTTC
>TRBV28|TRBJ2-4|TRBD1|few
CASIPEGAPRNIQYF
TGTGCCAGCATCCCCGAGGGGGCACCGAGAAACATTCAGTACTTC
>TRBV29-1|TRBJ2-5|-|few
CSVEGVGAETQYF
TGCAGCGTTGAAGGGGTGGGGGCTGAGACCCAGTACTTC
>TRBV20-1|TRBJ2-7|TRBD2|few
CSARDSSGGTYEQYF
TGCAGTGCTAGAGATAGTAGCGGGGGGACCTACGAGCAGTACTTC
>TRBV10-3|TRBJ2-7|-|few
CAISGDPSYEQYF
TGTGCCATCTCGGGGGATCCTTCATACGAGCAGTACTTC
>TRBV5-5|TRBJ2-7|TRBD1|few
CASSLQPGTASYEQYF
TGTGCCAGCAGCCTCCAACCCGGGACAGCGTCCTACGAGCAGTACTTC
>TRBV4-3|TRBJ2-1|TRBD2|-
CASGQDGASGGYNEQFF
TGCGCCAGCGGCCAAGATGGGGCTAGCGGAGGCTACAATGAGCAGTTCTTC
>TRBV18|TRBJ2-7|-|-
CATSGPYNEQYF
TGTGCCACCTCAGGGCCCTACAATGAGCAGTACTTC
>TRBV5-1|TRBJ1-2|-|few
CASSKGPSAFNYGYTF
TGCGCCAGCAGCAAGGGACCCTCAGCATTTAACTATGGCTACACCTTC
>TRBV5-1|TRBJ2-7|-|few
CEAGGSYEQYF
TGCGAGGCGGGCGGCTCCTACGAGCAGTACTTC
>TRBV4-1|TRBJ2-1|TRBD2|-
CASSQERGALYNEQFF
TGCGCCAGCAGCCAAGAGCGGGGGGCATTATACAATGAGCAGTTCTTC
>TRBV5-6|TRBJ2-7|-|-
CASSWSWGQQYF
TGTGCCAGCAGTTGGAGTTGGGGCCAGCAGTACTTC
>TRBV6-1|TRBJ2-3|TRBD2|few
CASSNGEGHTDTQYF
TGTGCCAGCAGTAACGGGGAGGGGCACACAGATACGCAGTATTTT
>TRBV25-1|TRBJ2-1|TRBD2|-
CASSARTSGRPNNEQFF
TGTGCCAGCAGTGCCCGGACTAGCGGGAGGCCTAACAATGAGCAGTTCTTC
>TRBV29-1|TRBJ1-2|-|-
CSVEPNLTWGYTF
TGCAGCGTTGAACCGAACCTAACATGGGGCTACACCTTC